The T cell receptor beta chain under discussion was sequenced for a study of blood T cell repertoires in COVID-19. The table came from immunoSEQ multiplex PCR; TCRdb's copy has only in-frame clones and leaves some out. The sample lists 140,000 to 150,000 clones, roughly 80% occurring once. Researchers sorted participants into cohorts using their self-reported clinical history. The TCR sequence derives from a woman aged 45 to 65 who had recovered from COVID-19. The sequencing sample was made of PBMCs or T cells enriched from blood (not recorded which).

In DNA, the CDR3 is TGTGCCAGCTACGAGGCAGTTTCTAGGGGGGGCTACACCTTC. This translates into CASYEAVSRGGYTF. The V call is TRBV6-6, the J call TRBJ1-2, with D perhaps matching TRBD1 (6 bases). This CDR3 has 14 residues. Per germline, CDR1 MNHNY and CDR2 SVGAGI (reference sequence). V gave up 8 bases and J gave up 8 bases, with 21 bases separating them.